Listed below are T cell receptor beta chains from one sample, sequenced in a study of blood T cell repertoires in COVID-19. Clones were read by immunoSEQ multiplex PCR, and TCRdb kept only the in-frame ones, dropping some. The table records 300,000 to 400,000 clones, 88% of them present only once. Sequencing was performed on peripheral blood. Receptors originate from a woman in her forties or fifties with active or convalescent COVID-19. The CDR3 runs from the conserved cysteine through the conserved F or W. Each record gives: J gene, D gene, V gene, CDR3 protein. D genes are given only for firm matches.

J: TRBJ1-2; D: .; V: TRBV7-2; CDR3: CASSPPITRGGYYGYTF
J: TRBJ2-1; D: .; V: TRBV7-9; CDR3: CASSLDRIYNEQFF
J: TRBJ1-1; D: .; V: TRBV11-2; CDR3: CASSLQMRGNTEAFF
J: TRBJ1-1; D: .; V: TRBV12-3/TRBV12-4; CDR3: CASSRQQNTEAFF
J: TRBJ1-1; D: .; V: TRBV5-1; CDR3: CASSWSRDGNTEAFF
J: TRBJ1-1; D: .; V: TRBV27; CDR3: CASSPTYNTEAFF
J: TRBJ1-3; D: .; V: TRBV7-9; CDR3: CASSLVAGSLMAGNTIYF
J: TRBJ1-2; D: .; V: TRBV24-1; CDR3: CATSQGYGYTF
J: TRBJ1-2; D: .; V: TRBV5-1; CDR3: CASSPDSDYGYTF
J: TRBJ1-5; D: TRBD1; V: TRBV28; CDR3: CASSIQTGGSNQPQHF
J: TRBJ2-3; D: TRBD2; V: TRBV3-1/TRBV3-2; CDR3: CASSYARTSGSSGTDTQYF
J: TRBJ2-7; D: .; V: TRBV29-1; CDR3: CSAVQGSYEQYF
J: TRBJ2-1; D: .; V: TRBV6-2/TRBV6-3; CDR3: CASSYSYGIYNEQFF
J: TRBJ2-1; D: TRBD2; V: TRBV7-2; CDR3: CACGGAVYNEQFF
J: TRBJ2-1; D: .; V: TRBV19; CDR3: CASSVPRSGRVNNEQFF
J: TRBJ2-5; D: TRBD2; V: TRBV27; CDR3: CASSLGTSRRETQYF
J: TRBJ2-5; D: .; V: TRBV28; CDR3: CASSTGQKETQYF